Presented here are 25 T cell receptor beta chains from one specimen sequenced in a study of shared clonotypes between healthy human individuals. Using immunoSEQ multiplex PCR, the repertoire was profiled, and TCRdb retains in-frame clones only, with some absent. This table has over 2 million clones, around 93% appearing once. The source material was naive CD4+ T cells from PBMCs. Subset noted: CD45RA+ positively selected. These receptors were obtained from a man aged 18 to 30 in good health. Some clones in this sample may be carry-over from other donors' samples.

Comments on this clone: The same CDR3 arises from other DNA sequences in this sample as well. V usage is TRBV7-2 and J usage is TRBJ2-7, with D possibly matching TRBD2 (6 bases). CDR1 and CDR2 (germline): SGHTA, FQGNSA. V was trimmed by 0 bases and J by 2 bases, leaving 8 bases between them. The CDR3 covers 14 residues. As DNA, the CDR3 is TGTGCCAGCAGCTTAGCTAGCGGTGCCTACGAGCAGTACTTC. Translating gives CASSLASGAYEQYF.

A note on this clone: The sample has other DNA sequences that encode this CDR3 too. The genes are TRBV27 and TRBJ1-1; a possible D gene is TRBD1 (5 bases). Germline assignment: CDR1 MNHEY and CDR2 SMNVEV (reference sequence). The CDR3 has 13 residues. The V end was cut by 3 bases, the J end by 1 base, with 6 bases between. CDR3 residues: CASSLRGNTEAFF. CDR3 nucleotide sequence: TGTGCCAGCAGTTTGAGGGGGAACACTGAAGCTTTCTTT.

In its sample, this clone was seen a few times. Other nucleotide sequences from this sample produce the same CDR3. This chain joins TRBV11-3 and TRBJ1-1; tentative D call: TRBD1 (6 bases). The V end lost 4 bases, the J end lost 0 bases, and 6 bases lay between the germline ends. The CDR3 is made up of 13 amino acids. Germline V gene sequence: CDR1 SGHNT, CDR2 YENEEA. CDR3 sequence reads: CASSWTVNTEAFF. For the CDR3, the DNA is TGTGCCAGCAGCTGGACAGTGAACACTGAAGCTTTCTTT.

This clone was recorded once. The chain has TRBV6-5 and TRBJ2-7; 13 bases match TRBD2. Germline CDR1 and CDR2: MNHEY and SVGAGI. Trimming at V came to 6 bases and at J to 4 bases, leaving 6 bases not matched to a gene. There are 15 residues in the CDR3. The CDR3 protein is CASRPPTSGRYEQYF. In DNA, the CDR3 is TGTGCCAGCAGACCACCGACTAGCGGGAGGTACGAGCAGTACTTC.

This clone was picked up one time. This chain uses TRBV6-6 with TRBJ1-1; D gene unclear. The CDR3 spans 13 residues. V was shortened by 5 bases and J by 6 bases, with 13 bases between the two germline ends. Germline CDR1 reads MNHNY; CDR2 reads SVGAGI (reference sequence). CDR3 amino acids: CASSQSGVPEAFF. As DNA, the CDR3 is TGTGCCAGCAGTCAATCCGGGGTACCTGAAGCTTTCTTT.

The chain couples TRBV7-9 to TRBJ2-1; 8 bases match TRBD2. CDR1 is SEHNR, CDR2 FQNEAQ, per germline (reference sequence). The CDR3 is made up of 15 amino acids. With V trimmed by 5 bases and J by 7 bases, 10 bases remained unmatched. The CDR3 DNA reads as TGTGCCAGCAGCCCCCGGGGGGGGACCCTAAATGAGCAGTTCTTC. It specifies CASSPRGGTLNEQFF.

Note on this clone: Different DNA sequences within this sample yield the same CDR3. The chain employs TRBV7-9 and TRBJ2-5, with 11 bases aligning to TRBD2. V lost 5 bases, J lost 5 bases, and 4 bases stayed unmatched. Germline values: CDR1 SEHNR, CDR2 FQNEAQ (reference sequence). The CDR3 contains 14 residues. The CDR3 reads CASSPTSGAETQYF. CDR3 DNA: TGTGCCAGCAGCCCGACTAGCGGGGCGGAGACCCAGTACTTC.

This clone was counted between two and nine times. The chain recombines TRBV2 with TRBJ1-3; a possible D gene is TRBD1 (5 bases). CDR1 and CDR2 from the germline V gene are SNHLY and FYNNEI. This CDR3 has 13 amino acids. Deletions cut 8 bases from V and 7 bases from J, with 15 bases between. CDR3 sequence: CASGAGSENTIYF. CDR3 sequence (DNA): TGTGCCAGCGGGGCGGGGAGCGAGAACACCATATATTTT. The entire variable domain, with the rest obtained from reference TRBV2 and TRBJ1-3, is as follows: EPEVTQTPSHQVTQMGQEVILRCVPISNHLYFYWYRQILGQKVEFLVSFYNNEISEKSEIFDDQFSVERPDGSNFTLKIRSTKLEDSAMYFCASGAGSENTIYFGEGSWLTVV.

The sample holds one count of this clone. This chain uses TRBV6-1 with TRBJ1-5; 8 bases align to TRBD1. This CDR3 spans 14 amino acids. V shed 8 bases and J 6 bases; nucleotides not matched to a gene: 9. CDR1 and CDR2 (germline): MNHNS, SASEGT. CDR3 loop: CASAQDRARQPQHF. CDR3 coding DNA: TGTGCCAGCGCCCAGGACAGGGCTCGTCAGCCCCAGCATTTT.

A word on this clone: Other nucleotide sequences from this sample produce the same CDR3. The chain carries TRBV2 and TRBJ2-1; D possibly corresponds to TRBD2 (6 bases). The CDR3 has 12 residues. Germline values: CDR1 SNHLY, CDR2 FYNNEI. V was pared by 6 bases and J by 6 bases, with 9 bases between. For the CDR3, the DNA is TGTGCCAGCAGGTCCGGGGGCAATGAGCAGTTCTTC. It translates to CASRSGGNEQFF.

The chain employs TRBV7-9 and TRBJ1-2, with a tentative D call TRBD1 (5 bases). V lost 5 bases and J lost 5, with 18 bases in between. The V gene's germline CDR1 is SEHNR and CDR2 FQNEAQ (reference sequence). The CDR3 contains 15 residues. The CDR3: CASSPGHSFWYGYTF. The CDR3 bases are TGTGCCAGCAGCCCCGGACACTCCTTTTGGTATGGCTACACCTTC. Complete variable domain (other parts from reference TRBV7-9 and TRBJ1-2): DTGVSQNPRHKITKRGQNVTFRCDPISEHNRLYWYRQTLGQGPEFLTYFQNEAQLEKSRLLSDRFSAERPKGSFSTLEIQRTEQGDSAMYLCASSPGHSFWYGYTFGSGTRLTVV.

This chain connects TRBV2 to TRBJ2-7; D might be TRBD1 (6 bases). This CDR3 has 15 residues. Germline lookup yields CDR1 SNHLY and CDR2 FYNNEI. V was pared by 8 bases and J by 2 bases, with 19 bases between. CDR3 loop: CASSIGQRLAYEQYF. CDR3 in DNA: TGTGCCAGCTCCATAGGACAGCGGCTTGCCTACGAGCAGTACTTC.

This clone was seen only once. CDR3 sequence (DNA): TGTGCCAGCAGCCAGGGGAGGGGGACAGATACGCAGTATTTT. Protein sequence: CASSQGRGTDTQYF. J is TRBJ2-3 and V is TRBV7-9, with D possibly TRBD2 on 7 matching bases. V lost 5 bases, J lost 3 bases, and 12 bases lay in between. The CDR3 is 14 amino acids. The germline V gene has CDR1 SEHNR and CDR2 FQNEAQ (reference sequence).

The rearrangement uses TRBV21-1 and TRBJ2-2; TRBD2 is taken as the D call from the table, unchecked against the DNA. TRBV21-1 is annotated as a pseudogene. The CDR3 extends over 19 amino acids. The CDR3 DNA reads as TGTGCCAGCAGCAAACCGGGACTAGCGGGAGGCCCGAACACCGGGGAGCTGTTTTTT. Translated, it gives CASSKPGLAGGPNTGELFF.

A note on this clone: In the same sample, other DNA sequences code for this CDR3. The rearrangement joins TRBV9 to TRBJ2-3; TRBD2 aligns across 9 bases. The ends lost 1 base at V and 4 bases at J; junction bases unmatched: 7. The CDR3 is made up of 16 amino acids. CDR1 and CDR2 (germline): SGDLS, YYNGEE. CDR3 coding DNA: TGTGCCAGCAGCGTAAGGGCGGGAGGGCCCGCAGATACGCAGTATTTT. Protein sequence: CASSVRAGGPADTQYF.

The gene calls are TRBV9 and TRBJ2-7; TRBD2 matches at 10 bases. J gave up 4 bases and V 3 bases, and 13 bases lay outside the gene matches. The CDR3 runs to 17 residues. The germline CDR1 and CDR2 sequences are SGDLS and YYNGEE. CDR3 sequence (DNA): TGTGCCAGCAGCGCTTCCCCCTCCGGGACTAGCGCGTACGAGCAGTACTTC. It encodes CASSASPSGTSAYEQYF. Drawing the rest from reference TRBV9 and TRBJ2-7, the complete variable domain is DSGVTQTPKHLITATGQRVTLRCSPRSGDLSVYWYQQSLDQGLQFLIQYYNGEERAKGNILERFSAQQFPDLHSELNLSSLELGDSALYFCASSASPSGTSAYEQYFGPGTRLTVT.

The table lists this clone with a count of one. V gene TRBV27 combines with J gene TRBJ2-1; D gene unclear. Trimming took 6 bases from V and 7 from J, leaving 19 bases between them. The CDR3 has 15 residues. The V gene's germline CDR1 is MNHEY and CDR2 SMNVEV (reference sequence). This chain's CDR3 is CASSKEIGRWNEQFF. The DNA of the CDR3 is TGTGCCAGCAGCAAAGAAATTGGACGGTGGAATGAGCAGTTCTTC.

The chain carries TRBV2 and TRBJ1-5; 7 bases agree with TRBD1. J gave up 6 bases and V 6 bases, and 14 bases lay outside the gene matches. CDR1 and CDR2 (germline): SNHLY, FYNNEI. There are 16 residues in the CDR3. The CDR3 DNA reads as TGTGCCAGCAGATCCAGGCCGACTCAGGGGGTTCAGCCCCAGCATTTT. It yields the protein CASRSRPTQGVQPQHF.

The chain combines TRBV5-1 with TRBJ2-2, with 7 nucleotides matching TRBD1. V shed 4 bases and J 5 bases; nucleotides not matched to a gene: 5. Germline CDR1 is SGHRS and CDR2 is YFSETQ. The CDR3 contains 14 residues. CDR3 amino acids: CASSQGQVTGELFF. The CDR3 nucleotides read TGCGCCAGCAGCCAAGGACAGGTGACCGGGGAGCTGTTTTTT.

The chain recombines TRBV28 with TRBJ2-3, with 8 bases fitting TRBD1. Looked up from germline, CDR1 is MDHEN and CDR2 is SYDVKM. V trimming: 6 bases; J trimming: 4 bases; junction bases outside the gene matches: 12. The CDR3 consists of 16 residues. CDR3 DNA: TGTGCCAGCAGCCCAGGGGGCGGGATTTCCCCAGATACGCAGTATTTT. This translates into CASSPGGGISPDTQYF.

J is TRBJ2-2 and V is TRBV5-8; 12 bases are a match to TRBD2. The germline V gene has CDR1 SGHTS and CDR2 YDEGEE. V lost 5 bases to trimming and J lost 5 bases; unmatched junction nucleotides: 13. This CDR3 has 18 residues. The CDR3 loop is CASRPTTTSGSTTGELFF. The CDR3 DNA is TGTGCCAGCAGACCCACCACGACTAGCGGGAGTACGACCGGGGAGCTGTTTTTT.

This chain connects TRBV5-1 to TRBJ2-1, with D perhaps given as TRBD1 or TRBD2 (5 bases each). V lost 7 bases, J lost 5 bases, and 19 bases lay in between. CDR3 length: 15 amino acids. The germline V gene has CDR1 SGHRS and CDR2 YFSETQ. The CDR3 is CASRDPPPADNEQFF. The CDR3 DNA is TGCGCCAGCCGGGACCCACCTCCCGCCGACAATGAGCAGTTCTTC.

V gene TRBV5-1 combines with J gene TRBJ2-3, with 13 bases identical to TRBD2. CDR1 is SGHRS and CDR2 is YFSETQ in the germline V gene. CDR3 length equals 17 residues. V dropped 1 base and J dropped 1; count of bases not matched to a gene: 3. This CDR3 is CASSLLLAGGRTDTQYF. CDR3 nucleotide sequence: TGCGCCAGCAGCTTGTTACTAGCGGGAGGGCGCACAGATACGCAGTATTTT.

This chain uses TRBV7-2 with TRBJ2-7; TRBD2 matches at 9 bases. Trimming cost V 5 bases and J 3 bases; bases outside gene matches: 5. Looked up from germline, CDR1 is SGHTA and CDR2 is FQGNSA. The CDR3 extends over 14 amino acids. The CDR3 loop reads CASSPGLANYEQYF. The CDR3 DNA follows: TGTGCCAGCAGCCCCGGACTAGCGAACTACGAGCAGTACTTC.

V usage is TRBV13 and J usage is TRBJ2-7; possibly TRBD1 or TRBD2 for D (7 bases each). Germline CDR1 and CDR2: PRHDT and FYEKMQ (reference sequence). V lost 5 bases, J lost 6 bases, and 23 bases lay in between. The CDR3 totals 16 residues. This CDR3 reads CASSLRGGGRGGEQYF. The CDR3 bases are TGTGCCAGCAGCCTCAGAGGGGGCGGGAGAGGAGGCGAGCAGTACTTC.